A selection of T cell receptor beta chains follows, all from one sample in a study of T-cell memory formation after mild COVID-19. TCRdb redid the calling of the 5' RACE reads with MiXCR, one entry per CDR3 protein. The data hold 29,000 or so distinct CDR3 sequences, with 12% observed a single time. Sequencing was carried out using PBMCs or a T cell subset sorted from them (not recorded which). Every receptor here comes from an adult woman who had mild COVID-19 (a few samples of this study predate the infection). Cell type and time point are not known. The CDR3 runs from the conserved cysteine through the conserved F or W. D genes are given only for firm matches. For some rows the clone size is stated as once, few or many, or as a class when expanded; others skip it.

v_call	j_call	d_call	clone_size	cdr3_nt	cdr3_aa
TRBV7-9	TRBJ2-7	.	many	TGTGCCAGCAGCCAGCCCGGGACCACGGAGGGAACCTACGAGCAGTACTTC	CASSQPGTTEGTYEQYF
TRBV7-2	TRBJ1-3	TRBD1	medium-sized	TGTGCCAGCAGCTCCGGGACAGGGGGAAACACCATATATTTT	CASSSGTGGNTIYF
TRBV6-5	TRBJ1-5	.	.	TGTGCCAGCAGTTACTCTCCCGATCAGCCCCAGCATTTT	CASSYSPDQPQHF
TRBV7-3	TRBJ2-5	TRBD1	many	TGTGCCAGCAGCTCGGACAGGGGGCGAGAGACCCAGTACTTC	CASSSDRGRETQYF
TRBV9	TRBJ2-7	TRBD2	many	TGTGCCAGCAACCTGGGAGGGTACGGCGAGCAGTACTTC	CASNLGGYGEQYF
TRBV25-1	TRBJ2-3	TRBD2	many	TGTGCCAGCAGTGAACCCTATAGCGGGAGTGGTGTACCAGATACGCAGTATTTT	CASSEPYSGSGVPDTQYF
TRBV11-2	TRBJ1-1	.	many	TGTGCCAGCAGCTTAGATCGCACGGGGTGGACTGAAGCTTTCTTT	CASSLDRTGWTEAFF
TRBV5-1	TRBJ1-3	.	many	TGCGCCAGCAGAGACGACGACAGTGTCGGAAACACCATATATTTT	CASRDDDSVGNTIYF
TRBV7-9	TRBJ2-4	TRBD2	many	TGTGCCAGCAGCTTCTCCAGCGGGGGGGTTGAAAACATTCAGTACTTC	CASSFSSGGVENIQYF
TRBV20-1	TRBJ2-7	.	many	TGCAGTGCCCCCGGGGCAGTCCACGAGCAGTACTTC	CSAPGAVHEQYF
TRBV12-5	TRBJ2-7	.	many	TGTGCTAGTGGGTTGATGTTGGGTACAGGGTCCCTCTCCTACGAGCAGTACTTC	CASGLMLGTGSLSYEQYF
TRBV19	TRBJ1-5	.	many	TGTGCCAGTAGTGCCCAAAGGTCTCGCAATCAGCCCCAGCATTTT	CASSAQRSRNQPQHF
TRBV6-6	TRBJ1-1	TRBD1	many	TGTGCCAGCAGTTTCGGACAGGGCCGCAACCTTTTGAACACTGAAGCTTTCTTT	CASSFGQGRNLLNTEAFF
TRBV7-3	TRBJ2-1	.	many	TGTGCCAGCAGCAAGCGAGGGGGTTCCTACAATGAGCAGTTCTTC	CASSKRGGSYNEQFF
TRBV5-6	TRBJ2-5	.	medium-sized	TGTGCCAGCAGCCCTGCCGGGAGCACCCAGACCCAGTACTTC	CASSPAGSTQTQYF
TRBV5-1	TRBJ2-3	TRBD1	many	TGCGCCAGCTCCTCCGGGACAGGGGGTGCAGATACGCAGTATTTT	CASSSGTGGADTQYF
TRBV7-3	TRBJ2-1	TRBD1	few	TGTGCCAGCAGCTTGACTGGACAGGGGGCATCCTACAATGAGCAGTTCTTC	CASSLTGQGASYNEQFF
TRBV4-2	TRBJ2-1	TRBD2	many	TGTGCCAGCAGCCAGTACAGCGGGGGTTTCGAGCAGTTCTTC	CASSQYSGGFEQFF
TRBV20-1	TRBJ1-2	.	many	TGCAGTGCTGGGGCGGGCGGGAAGAACTATGGCTACACCTTC	CSAGAGGKNYGYTF
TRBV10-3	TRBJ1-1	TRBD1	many	TGTGCCATCAGTGAGTCGACCGGACAGGGTAGGACTTTCTTT	CAISESTGQGRTFF
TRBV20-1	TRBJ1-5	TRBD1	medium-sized	TGCAGTGCTAGAGAAACAGGGGGTGTCGGCCAGCCCCAGCATTTT	CSARETGGVGQPQHF
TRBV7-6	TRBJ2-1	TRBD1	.	TGTGCCAGCAGCTCACTTAAGGGGGCCCACAATGAGCAGTTCTTC	CASSSLKGAHNEQFF
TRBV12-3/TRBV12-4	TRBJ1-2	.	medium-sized	TGTGCCAGCAGCCCCCCCGGACGGAGTAGCTATGGCTACACCTTC	CASSPPGRSSYGYTF
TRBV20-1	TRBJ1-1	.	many	TGCAGTGCTAGAAGGAGTGAAGCTTTCTTT	CSARRSEAFF
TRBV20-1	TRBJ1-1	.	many	TGCAGTGCTAGGAACTACGAGCACACTGAAGCTTTCTTT	CSARNYEHTEAFF
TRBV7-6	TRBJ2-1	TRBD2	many	TGTGCCAGCAGCTTAGATTTAGCGGGAGGGGAAAACAATGAGCAGTTCTTC	CASSLDLAGGENNEQFF
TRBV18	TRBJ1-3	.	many	TGTGCCAGCTCACCACTCTTCGACAGGAGCTCTGGAAACACCATATATTTT	CASSPLFDRSSGNTIYF
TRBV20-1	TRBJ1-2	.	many	TGCAGTGCTGGGCTGGGCCGAGGAGGCTACACCTTC	CSAGLGRGGYTF
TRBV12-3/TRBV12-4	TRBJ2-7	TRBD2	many	TGTGCCAGCAGTTTACGCGGGAGTTCTATGTCCTACGAGCAGTACTTC	CASSLRGSSMSYEQYF
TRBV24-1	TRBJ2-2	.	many	TGTGCCACTCGTCGGGGGACGGGGACCGGGGAGCTGTTTTTT	CATRRGTGTGELFF
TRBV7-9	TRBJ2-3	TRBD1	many	TGTGCCAGCAGCTTAGCCCGGACAGGGCGCACAGATACGCAGTATTTT	CASSLARTGRTDTQYF
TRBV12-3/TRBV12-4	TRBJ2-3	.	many	TGTGCCACCTACGTACGGGAGCCAACCACAGATACGCAGTATTTT	CATYVREPTTDTQYF
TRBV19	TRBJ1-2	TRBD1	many	TGTGCCAGTAGTATTCCCGGACAGGGCACTGGCTACACCTTC	CASSIPGQGTGYTF
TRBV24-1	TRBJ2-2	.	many	TGTGCCACCAGTGATCCCTCTTCGACAGGCGGGGAGCTGTTTTTT	CATSDPSSTGGELFF
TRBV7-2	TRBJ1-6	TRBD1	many	TGTGCCAGCAGCTTAATGTACAGGGGAAATTCACCCCTCCACTTT	CASSLMYRGNSPLHF
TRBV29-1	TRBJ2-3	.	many	TGCAGCGTTGAAGATCGGGTAGCGGCTAGCACAGATACGCAGTATTTT	CSVEDRVAASTDTQYF
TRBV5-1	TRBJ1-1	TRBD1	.	TGCGCCAGCAGCCGATGGACAGGGGGCGAGGCTGAAGCTTTCTTT	CASSRWTGGEAEAFF
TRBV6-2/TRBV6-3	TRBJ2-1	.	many	TGTGCCAGCAGTCCCAGGGCCGCGCGCGATGAGCAGTTCTTC	CASSPRAARDEQFF
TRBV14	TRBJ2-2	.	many	TGTGCCAGCAGCCAAGGTCCCGGGGAGCTGTTTTTT	CASSQGPGELFF
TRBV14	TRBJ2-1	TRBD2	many	TGTGCCAGCAGCCCGAAAGAGACTAGCGATGAGCAGTTCTTC	CASSPKETSDEQFF
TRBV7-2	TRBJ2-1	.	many	TGTGCCAGCAGACCCGACAGAGGGACCTACAATGAGCAGTTCTTC	CASRPDRGTYNEQFF
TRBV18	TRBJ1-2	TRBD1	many	TGTGCCAGCTCACCCCCGGGACAGACTCTTAACTATGGCTACACCTTC	CASSPPGQTLNYGYTF
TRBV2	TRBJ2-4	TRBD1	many	TGTGCCAGCAGTGAAACGGGACAGGGGGCGAAAGCCAAAAACATTCAGTACTTC	CASSETGQGAKAKNIQYF
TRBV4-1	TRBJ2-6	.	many	TGCGCCAGCAGCCAAGTCTTCCAGGGGCCCTCTGGGGCCAACGTCCTGACTTTC	CASSQVFQGPSGANVLTF
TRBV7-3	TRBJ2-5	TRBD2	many	TGTGCCAGCAGCTTAGGCGGGGGGATCCCAGAGACCCAGTACTTC	CASSLGGGIPETQYF
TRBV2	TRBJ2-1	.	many	TGTGCCAGCAGTGAAGCCTCCGCGGGGATGGCCTTCAATGAGCAGTTCTTC	CASSEASAGMAFNEQFF
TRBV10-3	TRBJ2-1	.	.	TGTGCCATCAGTACAGGGCTAGATGAGCAGTTCTTC	CAISTGLDEQFF
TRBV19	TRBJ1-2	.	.	TGTGCCAGTAGTATCGAGGGACAACTCTATGGCTACACCTTC	CASSIEGQLYGYTF
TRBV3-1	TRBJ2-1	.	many	TGTGCCAGCAGCCCAAGTAACGGTGAGCAGTTCTTC	CASSPSNGEQFF
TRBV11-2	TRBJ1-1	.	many	TGTGCCAGCAGCTTGGACAACAGGGTGGGGGCTTTCTTT	CASSLDNRVGAFF
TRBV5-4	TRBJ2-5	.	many	TGTGCCAGCAGCTTGGACAGGCAAGAGACCCAGTACTTC	CASSLDRQETQYF
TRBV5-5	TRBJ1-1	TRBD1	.	TGTGCCAGCAGCTCGCTCACAGGGGGCACTGAAGCTTTCTTT	CASSSLTGGTEAFF
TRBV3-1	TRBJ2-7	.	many	TGTGCCAGCAGCCAAGGTCAGGGGCCGTACGAGCAGTACTTC	CASSQGQGPYEQYF
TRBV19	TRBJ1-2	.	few	TGTGCCAGTAGTATTGGTGGTGATATCAGGACCTTC	CASSIGGDIRTF
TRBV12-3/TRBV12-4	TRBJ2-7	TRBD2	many	TGTGCCAGCACCCCACCGGGGGCTAGCGGGACTAAGCAGTACTTC	CASTPPGASGTKQYF